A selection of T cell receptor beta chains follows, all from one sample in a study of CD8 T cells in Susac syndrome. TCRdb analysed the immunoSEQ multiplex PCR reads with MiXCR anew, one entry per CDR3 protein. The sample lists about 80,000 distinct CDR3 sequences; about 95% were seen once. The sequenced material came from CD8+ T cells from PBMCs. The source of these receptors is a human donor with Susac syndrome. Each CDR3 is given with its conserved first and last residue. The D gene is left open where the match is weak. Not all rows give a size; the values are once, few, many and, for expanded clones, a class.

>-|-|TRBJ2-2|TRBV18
CASSPTDDVTGELFF
TGTGCCAGCTCACCAACAGACGACGTCACCGGGGAGCTGTTTTTT
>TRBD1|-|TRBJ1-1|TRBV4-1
CASSPTQGDTEAFF
TGCGCCAGCAGCCCGACTCAGGGGGACACTGAAGCTTTCTTT
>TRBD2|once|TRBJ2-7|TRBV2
CASMRGTMMAGREQYF
TGTGCCAGCATGCGCGGGACTATGATGGCCGGGCGCGAGCAGTACTTC
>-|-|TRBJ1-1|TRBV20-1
CSPLRQARWNTEAFF
TGCAGTCCATTACGACAGGCACGGTGGAACACTGAAGCTTTCTTT
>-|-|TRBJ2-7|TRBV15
CATTPGPVLYEQYF
TGTGCCACTACCCCGGGACCGGTGTTGTACGAGCAGTACTTC
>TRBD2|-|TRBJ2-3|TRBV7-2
CASSLAAGGPVDTQYF
TGTGCCAGCAGCTTAGCAGCGGGAGGGCCGGTAGATACGCAGTATTTT
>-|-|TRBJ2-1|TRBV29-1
CSVEGGLGTNEQFF
TGCAGCGTTGAAGGGGGGCTGGGGACCAATGAGCAGTTCTTC
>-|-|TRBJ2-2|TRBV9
CASSPVGGELFF
TGTGCCAGCAGCCCTGTCGGCGGGGAGCTGTTTTTT
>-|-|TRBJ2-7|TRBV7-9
CASSLFSLDEQYF
TGTGCCAGCAGCTTATTCAGTCTCGACGAGCAGTACTTC
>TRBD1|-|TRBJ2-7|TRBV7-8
CASSSRQGKYEQYF
TGTGCCAGCAGCTCCCGACAGGGGAAGTACGAGCAGTACTTC
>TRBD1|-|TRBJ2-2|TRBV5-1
CASSKDRWHTGELFF
TGCGCCAGCAGCAAGGACAGGTGGCACACCGGGGAGCTGTTTTTT
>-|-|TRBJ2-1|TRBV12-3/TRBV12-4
CASSPKLVEQFF
TGTGCCAGCAGCCCCAAACTAGTTGAGCAGTTCTTC
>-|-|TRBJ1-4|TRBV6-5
CATGSWEKLFF
TGTGCCACGGGCTCGTGGGAAAAACTGTTTTTT
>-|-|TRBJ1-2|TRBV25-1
CASGPAWGADGYTF
TGTGCCAGCGGACCCGCATGGGGGGCGGATGGCTACACCTTC
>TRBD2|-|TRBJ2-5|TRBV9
CASSVGLAETQETQYF
TGTGCCAGCAGCGTTGGGCTAGCGGAGACACAAGAGACCCAGTACTTC
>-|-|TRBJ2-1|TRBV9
CASNLGGLYNEQFF
TGTGCCAGCAACCTGGGGGGGCTTTACAATGAGCAGTTCTTC
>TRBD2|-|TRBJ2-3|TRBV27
CASGTSTDTQYF
TGTGCCAGCGGGACTAGTACAGATACGCAGTATTTT
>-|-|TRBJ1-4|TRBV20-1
CSARWSGEELFF
TGCAGTGCTAGGTGGTCCGGCGAGGAACTGTTTTTT
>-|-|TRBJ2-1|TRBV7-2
CASSFRDNYNEQFF
TGTGCCAGCAGCTTCCGGGACAACTACAATGAGCAGTTCTTC
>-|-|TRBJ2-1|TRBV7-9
CASSSSRAGDEQFF
TGTGCCAGCAGCTCCTCGAGGGCCGGCGATGAGCAGTTCTTC
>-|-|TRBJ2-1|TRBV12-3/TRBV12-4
CASTPGASSYNEQFF
TGTGCCAGCACCCCTGGGGCAAGCTCCTACAATGAGCAGTTCTTC
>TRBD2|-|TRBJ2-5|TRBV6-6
CASSPGRERYF
TGTGCCAGCAGTCCCGGGCGGGAGCGGTACTTC
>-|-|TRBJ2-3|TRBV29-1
CSVDSGLITQYF
TGCAGCGTTGACAGTGGTCTAATAACGCAGTATTTT
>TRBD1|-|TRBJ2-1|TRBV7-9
CASSLKGASSYNEQFF
TGTGCCAGCAGCTTAAAGGGGGCCAGCTCCTACAATGAGCAGTTCTTC
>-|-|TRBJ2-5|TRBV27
CASSPITQETQYF
TGTGCCAGCAGTCCGATAACCCAAGAGACCCAGTACTTC
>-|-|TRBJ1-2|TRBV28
CASSLLFLEEGEDYGYTF
TGTGCCAGCAGTTTATTGTTTTTAGAAGAGGGAGAAGACTATGGCTACACCTTC
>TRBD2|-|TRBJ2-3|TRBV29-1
CSVASGSSTDTQYF
TGCAGCGTTGCCAGCGGGAGTAGCACAGATACGCAGTATTTT
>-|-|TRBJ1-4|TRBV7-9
CASGEATNEKLFF
TGTGCCAGTGGGGAAGCAACTAATGAAAAACTGTTTTTT
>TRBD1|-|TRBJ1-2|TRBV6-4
CASSDLPGQGIYGYTF
TGTGCCAGCAGTGACCTTCCTGGACAGGGGATATATGGCTACACCTTC
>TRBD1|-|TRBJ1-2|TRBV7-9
CASSTAGTGDDGYTF
TGTGCCAGCAGCACAGCCGGGACAGGGGACGATGGCTACACCTTC
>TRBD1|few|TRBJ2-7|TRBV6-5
CAISSPGDSSSYEQYF
TGTGCCATCAGTTCCCCTGGGGACAGCAGCTCCTACGAGCAGTACTTC
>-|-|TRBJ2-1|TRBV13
CASSPPGVLREQFF
TGTGCCAGCAGCCCCCCCGGAGTCTTACGGGAGCAGTTCTTC
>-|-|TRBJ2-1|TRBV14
CASSQAGAGEQFF
TGTGCCAGCAGCCAAGCGGGGGCGGGTGAGCAGTTCTTC
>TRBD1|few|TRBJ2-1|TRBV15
CATSRDRDNEQFF
TGTGCCACCAGCCGGGACAGGGACAATGAGCAGTTCTTC
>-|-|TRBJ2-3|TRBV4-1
CASSQGVYKPKLAADTQYF
TGCGCCAGCAGCCAAGGAGTATACAAGCCGAAGTTAGCCGCAGATACGCAGTATTTT
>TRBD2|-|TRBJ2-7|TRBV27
CASRPGLAVHEQYF
TGTGCCAGCAGGCCGGGACTAGCGGTCCACGAGCAGTACTTC
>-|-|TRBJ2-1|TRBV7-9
CASSLVLNEQFF
TGTGCCAGCAGCTTAGTATTAAATGAGCAGTTCTTC
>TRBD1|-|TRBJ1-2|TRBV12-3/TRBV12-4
CASSLGGGGGYTF
TGTGCCAGCAGTTTGGGAGGGGGCGGTGGCTACACCTTC
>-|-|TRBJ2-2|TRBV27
CASSLGAANTGELFF
TGTGCCAGCAGTTTGGGGGCGGCGAACACCGGGGAGCTGTTTTTT
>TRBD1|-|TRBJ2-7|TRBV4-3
CASSQSGTANSYEQYF
TGCGCCAGCAGCCAATCCGGGACAGCGAACTCCTACGAGCAGTACTTC
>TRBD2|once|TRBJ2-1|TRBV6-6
CASSLSSGDYNEQFF
TGTGCCAGCAGCCTATCTAGCGGAGACTACAATGAGCAGTTCTTC
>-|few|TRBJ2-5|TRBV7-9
CASSDRGTQYF
TGTGCCAGCAGTGATAGGGGGACCCAGTACTTC
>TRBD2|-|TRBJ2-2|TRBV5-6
CASSLDSGRNTGELFF
TGTGCCAGCAGCTTGGATAGCGGGAGGAACACCGGGGAGCTGTTTTTT
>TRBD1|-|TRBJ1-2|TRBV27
CASSPGTGHGYTF
TGTGCCAGCAGTCCGGGGACAGGACATGGCTACACCTTC
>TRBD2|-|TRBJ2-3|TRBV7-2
CASRTSGYTDTQYF
TGTGCCAGCAGGACTAGCGGGTACACAGATACGCAGTATTTT